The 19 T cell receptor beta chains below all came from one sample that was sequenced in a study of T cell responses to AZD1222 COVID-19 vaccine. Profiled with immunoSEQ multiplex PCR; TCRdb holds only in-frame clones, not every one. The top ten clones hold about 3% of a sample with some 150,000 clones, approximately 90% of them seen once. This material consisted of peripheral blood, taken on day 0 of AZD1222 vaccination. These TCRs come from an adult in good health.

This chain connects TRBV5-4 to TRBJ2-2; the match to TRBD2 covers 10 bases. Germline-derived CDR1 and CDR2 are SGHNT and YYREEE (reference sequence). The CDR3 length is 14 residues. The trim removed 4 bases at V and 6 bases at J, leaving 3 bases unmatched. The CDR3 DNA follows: TGTGCCAGCAGCGGAGCGGGAGGGCCCGGGGAGCTGTTTTTT. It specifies CASSGAGGPGELFF.

The CDR3 here is CASSEMSRGAGRFARETQYF. In DNA, the CDR3 is TGTGCCAGCAGTGAGATGTCTCGCGGGGCGGGACGCTTTGCTAGGGAGACCCAGTACTTC. This sequence joins TRBV2 and TRBJ2-5; D possibly corresponds to TRBD2 (6 bases). This CDR3 has 20 residues. V was cut by 3 bases and J by 5 bases, with 31 bases left in between. The germline V gene has CDR1 SNHLY and CDR2 FYNNEI.

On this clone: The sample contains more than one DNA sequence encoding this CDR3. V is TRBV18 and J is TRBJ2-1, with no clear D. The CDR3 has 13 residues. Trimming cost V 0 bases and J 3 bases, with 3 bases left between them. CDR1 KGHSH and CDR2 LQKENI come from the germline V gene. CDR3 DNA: TGTGCCAGCTCACCACCGAGCTACAATGAGCAGTTCTTC. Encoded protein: CASSPPSYNEQFF. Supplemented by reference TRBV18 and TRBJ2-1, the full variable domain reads NAGVMQNPRHLVRRRGQEARLRCSPMKGHSHVYWYRQLPEEGLKFMVYLQKENIIDESGMPKERFSAEFPKEGPSILRIQQVVRGDSAAYFCASSPPSYNEQFFGPGTRLTVL.

The CDR3 is CASSLAGWAEAFF. CDR3 DNA: TGTGCCAGCAGCTTAGCGGGTTGGGCAGAAGCTTTCTTT. This sequence joins TRBV7-8 and TRBJ1-1; D is ambiguous. V lost 0 bases, J lost 8 bases, and 10 bases lay in between. This CDR3 is built from 13 residues. Per the germline V gene, CDR1 is SGHVS and CDR2 is FQNEAQ.

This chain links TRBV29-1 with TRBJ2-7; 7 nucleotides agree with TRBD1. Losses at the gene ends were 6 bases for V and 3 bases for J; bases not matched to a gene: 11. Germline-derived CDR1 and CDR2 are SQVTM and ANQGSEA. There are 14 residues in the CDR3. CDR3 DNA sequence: TGCAGCGTAACCGAACAGGGGCGTAGCTACGAGCAGTACTTC. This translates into CSVTEQGRSYEQYF.

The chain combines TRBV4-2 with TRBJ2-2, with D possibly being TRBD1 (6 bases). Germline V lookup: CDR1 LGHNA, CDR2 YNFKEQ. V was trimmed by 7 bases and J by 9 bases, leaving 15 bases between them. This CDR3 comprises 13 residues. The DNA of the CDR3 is TGTGCCAGCAACCCCCAGGGGACCCGGGAGCTGTTTTTT. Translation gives CASNPQGTRELFF.

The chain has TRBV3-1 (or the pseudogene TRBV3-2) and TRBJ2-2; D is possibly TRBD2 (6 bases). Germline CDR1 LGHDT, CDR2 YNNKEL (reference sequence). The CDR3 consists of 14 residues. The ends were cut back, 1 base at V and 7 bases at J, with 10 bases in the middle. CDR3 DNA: TGTGCCAGCAGCCAAGTAGGAGGGATCGGGGAGCTGTTTTTT. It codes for CASSQVGGIGELFF.

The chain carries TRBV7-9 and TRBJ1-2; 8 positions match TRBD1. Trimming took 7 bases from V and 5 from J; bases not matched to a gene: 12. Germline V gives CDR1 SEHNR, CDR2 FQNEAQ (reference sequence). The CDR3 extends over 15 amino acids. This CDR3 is CASIPLTGQDYGYTF. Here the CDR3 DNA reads TGTGCCAGCATCCCCCTGACGGGACAGGATTATGGCTACACCTTC.

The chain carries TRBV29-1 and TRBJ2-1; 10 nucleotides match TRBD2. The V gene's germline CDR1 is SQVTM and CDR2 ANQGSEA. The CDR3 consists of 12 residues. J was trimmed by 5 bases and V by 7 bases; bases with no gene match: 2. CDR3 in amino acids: CSGGLADNEQFF. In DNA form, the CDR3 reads TGCAGCGGCGGACTAGCGGACAATGAGCAGTTCTTC.

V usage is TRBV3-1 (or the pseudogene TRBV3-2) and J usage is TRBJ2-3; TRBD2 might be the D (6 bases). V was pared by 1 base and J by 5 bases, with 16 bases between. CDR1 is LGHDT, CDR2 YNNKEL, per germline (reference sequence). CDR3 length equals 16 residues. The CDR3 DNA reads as TGTGCCAGCAGCCAAGTCGGGACTCCAGTGGGAGATACGCAGTATTTT. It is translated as CASSQVGTPVGDTQYF.

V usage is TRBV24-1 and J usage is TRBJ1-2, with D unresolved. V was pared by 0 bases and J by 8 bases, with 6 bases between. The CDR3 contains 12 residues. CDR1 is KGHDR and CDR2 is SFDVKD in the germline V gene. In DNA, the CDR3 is TGTGCCACCAGTGATTTGCCCGGGGGCTACACCTTC. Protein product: CATSDLPGGYTF.

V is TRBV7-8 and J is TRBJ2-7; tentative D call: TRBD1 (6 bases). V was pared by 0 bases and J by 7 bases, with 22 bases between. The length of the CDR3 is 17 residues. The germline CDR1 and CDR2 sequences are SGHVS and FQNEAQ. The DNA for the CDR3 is TGTGCCAGCAGCTTAGCGGGGGCTGGCACCGACTTCTGGGAGCAGTACTTC. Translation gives CASSLAGAGTDFWEQYF. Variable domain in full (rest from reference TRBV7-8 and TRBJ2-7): GAGVSQSPRYKVAKRGQDVALRCDPISGHVSLFWYQQALGQGPEFLTYFQNEAQLDKSGLPSDRFFAERPEGSVSTLKIQRTQQEDSAVYLCASSLAGAGTDFWEQYFGPGTRLTVT.

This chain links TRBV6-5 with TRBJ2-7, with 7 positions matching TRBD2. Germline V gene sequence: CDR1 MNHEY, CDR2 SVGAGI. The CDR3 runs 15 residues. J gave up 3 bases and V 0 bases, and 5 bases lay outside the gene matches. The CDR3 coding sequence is TGTGCCAGCAGTTACTCAGGGAGGGCGGGCTACGAGCAGTACTTC. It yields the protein CASSYSGRAGYEQYF.

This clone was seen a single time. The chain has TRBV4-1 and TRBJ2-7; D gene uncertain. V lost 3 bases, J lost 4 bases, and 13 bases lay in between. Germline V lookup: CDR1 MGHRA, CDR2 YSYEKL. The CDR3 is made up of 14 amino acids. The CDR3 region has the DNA TGCGCCAGCAGCCAGCGTAGCTTGGATTACGAGCAGTACTTC. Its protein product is CASSQRSLDYEQYF.

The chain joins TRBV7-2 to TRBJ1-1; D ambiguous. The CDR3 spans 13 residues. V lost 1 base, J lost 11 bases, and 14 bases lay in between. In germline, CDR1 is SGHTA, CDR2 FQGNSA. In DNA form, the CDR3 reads TGTGCCAGCAGCTTAGTTTACTCCAGTCTGGCTTTCTTT. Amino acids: CASSLVYSSLAFF.

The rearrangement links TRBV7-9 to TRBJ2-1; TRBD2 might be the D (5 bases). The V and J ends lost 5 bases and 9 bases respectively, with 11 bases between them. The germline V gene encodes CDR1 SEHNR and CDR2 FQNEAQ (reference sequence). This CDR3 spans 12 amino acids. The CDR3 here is CASSPGSLEQFF. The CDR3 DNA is TGTGCCAGCAGCCCGGGATCACTTGAGCAGTTCTTC. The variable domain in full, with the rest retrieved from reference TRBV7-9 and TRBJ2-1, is DTGVSQNPRHKITKRGQNVTFRCDPISEHNRLYWYRQTLGQGPEFLTYFQNEAQLEKSRLLSDRFSAERPKGSFSTLEIQRTEQGDSAMYLCASSPGSLEQFFGPGTRLTVL.

CDR3 amino acids: CASSSGTGGYNSPLHF. CDR3 nucleotides: TGTGCCAGCAGTTCCGGGACAGGGGGATATAATTCACCCCTCCACTTT. This chain connects TRBV6-6 to TRBJ1-6, with TRBD1 matching over 11 bases. CDR3 size: 16 residues. Germline V gene lookup returns CDR1 MNHNY and CDR2 SVGAGI (reference sequence). J gave up 4 bases and V 4 bases, and 3 bases lay outside the gene matches.

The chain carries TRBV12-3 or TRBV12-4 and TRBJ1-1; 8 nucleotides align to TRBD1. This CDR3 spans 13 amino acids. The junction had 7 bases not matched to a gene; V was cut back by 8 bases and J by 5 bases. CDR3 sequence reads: CASLQGARTEAFF. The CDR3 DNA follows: TGTGCCAGCCTGCAGGGGGCGCGGACTGAAGCTTTCTTT.

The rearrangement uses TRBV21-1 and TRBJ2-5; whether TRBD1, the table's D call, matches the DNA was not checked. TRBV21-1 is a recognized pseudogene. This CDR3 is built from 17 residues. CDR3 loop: CASSPRTGEDEQETQYF. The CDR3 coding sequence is TGTGCCAGCAGCCCCCGGACAGGGGAGGATGAGCAAGAGACCCAGTACTTC.